A single sample is the source of the 23 T cell receptor beta chains below, sequenced in a study of cytomegalovirus exposure and HLA in healthy donors (dated by TCRdb to 2016 to 2017). The receptor library was made with the immunoSEQ multiplex PCR assay. For the multiplex PCR, a mixture combining 60 forward primers for TCR Vbeta segments and 13 reverse primers for TCR Jbeta segments was used. TCRdb re-hosts the immuneACCESS table, in-frame sequences only. Its copies lack some clones; in the studies checked, an unresolved V gene accounts for under half of them, and the cause for the rest is not known. The sample yields about 130,000 clones; around two thirds were counted once. Together, the top ten hold more than 3.5% of the sample. The sequenced sample consisted of PBMCs. These receptors originate from a man in his late teens or twenties in good health and CMV-seropositive.

V gene TRBV4-1 combines with J gene TRBJ2-3, with 12 bases that match TRBD2. The CDR3 extends over 18 amino acids. CDR1 and CDR2 (germline): MGHRA, YSYEKL. V dropped 1 base and J dropped 0; count of bases not matched to a gene: 5. The CDR3 DNA is TGCGCCAGCAGCCAAGGACTAGCGGGAGCCTCTAGCACAGATACGCAGTATTTT. It translates to CASSQGLAGASSTDTQYF.

V gene TRBV28 combines with J gene TRBJ2-7; weak D call: TRBD1 (6 bases). Germline V gene sequence: CDR1 MDHEN, CDR2 SYDVKM. This CDR3 is 14 amino acids long. Trimming took 5 bases from V and 3 from J, leaving 14 bases between them. CDR3 coding DNA: TGTGCCAGCAGTGGGACCGGACAGCACTACGAGCAGTACTTC. The encoded protein is CASSGTGQHYEQYF.

The chain is built from TRBV5-6 and TRBJ2-3, with TRBD1 matching over 9 bases. CDR1 and CDR2 (germline): SGHDT, YYEEEE. The CDR3 has 14 residues. The trim removed 7 bases at V and 8 bases at J, leaving 11 bases unmatched. The CDR3, as DNA: TGTGCCAGCCTCTTCGGGACAGGGAAGGGTACGCAGTATTTT. Its translation: CASLFGTGKGTQYF.

This sequence joins TRBV4-3 and TRBJ2-1; 13 nucleotides match TRBD2. The junction had 1 base not matched to a gene; V was cut back by 3 bases and J by 2 bases. The CDR3 loop spans 16 amino acids. Germline values: CDR1 LGHNA, CDR2 YSLEER. In DNA form, the CDR3 reads TGCGCCAGCAGCCACGGACTAGCGGGAGCCTACAATGAGCAGTTCTTC. It encodes CASSHGLAGAYNEQFF.

A few counts support this clone. The gene calls are TRBV19 and TRBJ2-1; D may be TRBD1 (5 bases). The germline V gene encodes CDR1 LNHDA and CDR2 SQIVND (reference sequence). CDR3 length: 13 amino acids. V lost 2 bases and J lost 9, with 11 bases in between. CDR3 nucleotides: TGTGCCAGTAGTATAAGGGGTATGGGTGAGCAGTTCTTC. This codes for CASSIRGMGEQFF.

The CDR3 sequence: CASSSGQQYQETQYF. The DNA for the CDR3 is TGTGCCAGCAGCTCGGGACAGCAGTACCAAGAGACCCAGTACTTC. V gene TRBV5-4 combines with J gene TRBJ2-5, with 7 nucleotides matching TRBD1. Germline CDR1 reads SGHNT; CDR2 reads YYREEE (reference sequence). The CDR3 totals 15 residues. Trimming removed 3 bases from V and 0 bases from J; junction bases left unmatched: 5.

The chain joins TRBV5-1 to TRBJ2-7; D is uncertain. With 0 bases removed from V and 3 bases from J, the gap between germline ends came to 10 bases. Germline loops: CDR1 SGHRS, CDR2 YFSETQ. CDR3 size: 14 residues. For the CDR3, the DNA is TGCGCCAGCAGCTTGGCTCAGGCCTTCTACGAGCAGTACTTC. As protein: CASSLAQAFYEQYF.

J is TRBJ2-7 and V is TRBV9; D may be TRBD1 (5 bases). Trimming removed 4 bases from V and 3 bases from J, with 14 bases in between. This CDR3 has 14 amino acids. Germline V gives CDR1 SGDLS, CDR2 YYNGEE. CDR3 loop: CASSKSRVGYEQYF. CDR3 DNA sequence: TGTGCCAGCAGCAAAAGCAGGGTGGGCTACGAGCAGTACTTC. The full variable domain, its missing parts supplied by reference TRBV9 and TRBJ2-7, is DSGVTQTPKHLITATGQRVTLRCSPRSGDLSVYWYQQSLDQGLQFLIQYYNGEERAKGNILERFSAQQFPDLHSELNLSSLELGDSALYFCASSKSRVGYEQYFGPGTRLTVT.

There are a few counts of this clone. The J gene is TRBJ1-4, the V gene TRBV28; D uncertain. In germline, CDR1 is MDHEN, CDR2 SYDVKM. The CDR3 contains 16 residues. Deletions cut 6 bases from V and 4 bases from J, with 18 bases between. CDR3 in DNA: TGTGCCAGCAGCCTGTTACGGGAAGGGCTTAATGAAAAACTGTTTTTT. It specifies CASSLLREGLNEKLFF.

V is TRBV7-6 and J is TRBJ2-3, with D perhaps TRBD2 (6 bases). Germline CDR1 and CDR2: SGHVS and FNYEAQ. CDR3 length: 14 residues. With 5 bases removed from V and 2 bases from J, the gap between germline ends came to 11 bases. The CDR3 nucleotides are TGTGCCAGCAGCCCGCGGGGATTCACAGATACGCAGTATTTT. Protein product: CASSPRGFTDTQYF.

The rearrangement links TRBV19 to TRBJ1-1, with 8 bases identical to TRBD1. The germline gives CDR1 LNHDA, CDR2 SQIVND (reference sequence). The CDR3 extends over 16 amino acids. Unmatched junction bases numbered 12, after V lost 5 bases and J lost 4 bases. CDR3 nucleotides: TGTGCCAGTAGTGCCCGACAGGGGCGGATCGGCACTGAAGCTTTCTTT. This gives the protein CASSARQGRIGTEAFF. Variable domain in full (rest from reference TRBV19 and TRBJ1-1): DGGITQSPKYLFRKEGQNVTLSCEQNLNHDAMYWYRQDPGQGLRLIYYSQIVNDFQKGDIAEGYSVSREKKESFPLTVTSAQKNPTAFYLCASSARQGRIGTEAFFGQGTRLTVV.

This chain uses TRBV7-9 with TRBJ2-1; D is perhaps TRBD2 (5 bases). Between the trimmed V and J ends, which lost 5 bases and 5 bases, there was a span of 22 bases. The CDR3 is 17 amino acids. Germline CDR1 reads SEHNR; CDR2 reads FQNEAQ (reference sequence). CDR3 DNA sequence: TGTGCCAGCAGCCCCCTTGGGAGTGAGGGAATCAACAATGAGCAGTTCTTC. It encodes CASSPLGSEGINNEQFF.

The rearrangement joins TRBV27 to TRBJ2-3; a possible D gene is TRBD2 (6 bases). The V gene lost 3 bases and the J gene lost 2 bases, with 12 bases spanning the gap. Germline V CDR1 and CDR2: MNHEY, SMNVEV (reference sequence). The CDR3 has 15 amino acids. CDR3 sequence (DNA): TGTGCCAGCAGTTTCCTCCGGGAGACCACAGATACGCAGTATTTT. Protein sequence: CASSFLRETTDTQYF.

V usage is TRBV27 and J usage is TRBJ2-7, with TRBD2 matching 10 bases. V was pared by 3 bases and J by 5 bases, with 1 base of the junction left unmatched. The CDR3 loop spans 13 amino acids. Germline V lookup: CDR1 MNHEY, CDR2 SMNVEV (reference sequence). CDR3 residues: CASSLLAGDEQYF. The CDR3 coding sequence is TGTGCCAGCAGTTTGCTAGCGGGAGACGAGCAGTACTTC.

This clone was counted only a few times. The rearrangement joins TRBV28 to TRBJ2-3; 12 nucleotides line up with TRBD2. Germline values: CDR1 MDHEN, CDR2 SYDVKM. The CDR3 spans 17 residues. V dropped 5 bases and J dropped 5; count of bases not matched to a gene: 11. CDR3 protein: CASSDRASGRVRDTQYF. The CDR3 coding sequence is TGTGCCAGCAGTGATCGGGCTAGCGGGAGGGTAAGAGATACGCAGTATTTT.

V gene TRBV18 combines with J gene TRBJ2-5; maybe TRBD1 (5 bases). Germline V gives CDR1 KGHSH, CDR2 LQKENI. V gave up 1 base and J gave up 2 bases, with 8 bases separating them. The CDR3 runs to 14 residues. The CDR3 nucleotides read TGTGCCAGCTCACCACGGCAGGGTCAAGAGACCCAGTACTTC. Residues: CASSPRQGQETQYF.

The chain couples TRBV27 to TRBJ1-2, with 8 bases aligning to TRBD1. The V segment lost 6 bases and the J segment 3 bases; nucleotides outside the gene matches: 12. Germline V lookup: CDR1 MNHEY, CDR2 SMNVEV (reference sequence). This CDR3 is built from 16 residues. The CDR3 bases are TGTGCCAGCAGAGGGACAGGAACGGCGCGCTACTATGGCTACACCTTC. It encodes CASRGTGTARYYGYTF.

V and J are TRBV6-5 and TRBJ1-3; 9 positions match TRBD1. Germline loops: CDR1 MNHEY, CDR2 SVGAGI. With V trimmed by 4 bases and J by 0 bases, 4 bases remained unmatched. This CDR3 contains 16 residues. In DNA, the CDR3 is TGTGCCAGCAGTTCGGGACAGGGCCTCTCTGGAAACACCATATATTTT. Protein sequence: CASSSGQGLSGNTIYF.

This clone was found a few times. CDR3 in amino acids: CASSLIEGLRYGYTF. CDR3 bases: TGTGCCAGCAGTTTAATTGAGGGCTTGCGATATGGCTACACCTTC. J is TRBJ1-2 and V is TRBV28, with D hard to call. V was cut by 2 bases and J by 5 bases, with 15 bases left in between. CDR3 length: 15 amino acids. CDR1 is MDHEN and CDR2 is SYDVKM in the germline V gene.

The CDR3 nucleotides are TGCGCCAGCAGCGCCCAGGGCGGGGGGTGGACAGATACGCAGTATTTT. As protein: CASSAQGGGWTDTQYF. V and J are TRBV5-1 and TRBJ2-3; 8 nucleotides line up with TRBD2. The CDR3 has 16 amino acids. The V gene's germline CDR1 is SGHRS and CDR2 YFSETQ. The ends lost 4 bases at V and 3 bases at J; junction bases unmatched: 10.

This rearrangement joins TRBV4-3 to TRBJ1-1, with unresolved D. CDR1 is LGHNA and CDR2 is YSLEER in the germline V gene. CDR3 length: 14 amino acids. The ends were cut back, 2 bases at V and 5 bases at J, with 12 bases in the middle. For the CDR3, the DNA is TGCGCCAGCAGCCAATTCAGTTGGGCGACTGAAGCTTTCTTT. Amino acids: CASSQFSWATEAFF.

This clone was seen just once. The chain uses TRBV19 and TRBJ2-7, with 8 bases aligning to TRBD1. Germline V gene lookup returns CDR1 LNHDA and CDR2 SQIVND (reference sequence). This CDR3 has 14 residues. V was pared by 4 bases and J by 1 base, with 3 bases of the junction left unmatched. The CDR3 DNA is TGTGCCAGTAGTACCGGGACAGGATCCTACGAGCAGTACTTC. Translation: CASSTGTGSYEQYF.

The genes are TRBV7-2 and TRBJ2-7; D remains unclear. There are 12 residues in the CDR3. V lost 2 bases and J lost 3, with 5 bases in between. Germline CDR1 is SGHTA and CDR2 is FQGNSA. The CDR3 DNA follows: TGTGCCAGCAGCTTACACAGCTACGAGCAGTACTTC. Protein sequence: CASSLHSYEQYF.